Presented here are 31 T cell receptor beta chains from one specimen sequenced in a study of tumor and adjacent non-tumor tissue in lung cancer. Three rounds of nested PCR, following a modified ARM-PCR protocol, produced the TCRbeta library. TCRdb analysed the multiplex PCR reads with MiXCR anew, one entry per CDR3 protein. The table has over 100,000 distinct CDR3 sequences, roughly 74% seen once; the top ten hold roughly 35%. The template was RNA from unsorted bulk tissue. Sequences were obtained from lung tumor tissue. The source of these receptors is a woman between 55 and 75 years old with non-small cell lung cancer.

This clonotype was detected ten times or more. This chain connects TRBV11-2 to TRBJ2-1, with no clear D. The V end was cut by 4 bases, the J end by 5 bases, with 12 bases between. Germline V gene data show CDR1 as SGHAT and CDR2 as FQNNGV. This CDR3 comprises 14 residues. The CDR3 sequence: CASSSNGRNNEQFF. The CDR3 DNA follows: TGTGCCAGCAGCTCAAACGGTCGGAACAATGAGCAGTTCTTC.

This chain uses TRBV13 with TRBJ2-2; D possibly corresponds to TRBD1 (6 bases). This CDR3 is built from 15 residues. V gave up 11 bases and J gave up 5 bases, with 21 bases separating them. CDR1 and CDR2 from the germline V gene are PRHDT and FYEKMQ (reference sequence). The CDR3 here is CAGCLQQGWTGELFF. For the CDR3, the DNA is TGTGCCGGCTGCTTACAACAGGGTTGGACCGGGGAGCTGTTTTTT.

V and J are TRBV29-1 and TRBJ1-1, with 8 bases lining up with TRBD1. There are 15 residues in the CDR3. Germline V gene data show CDR1 as SQVTM and CDR2 as ANQGSEA. V lost 4 bases, J lost 9 bases, and 16 bases stayed unmatched. Here the CDR3 reads CSVAIPRGHGTKAFF. The CDR3 nucleotides read TGCAGCGTTGCGATACCCAGGGGGCATGGAACTAAAGCTTTCTTT.

Of note for this clonotype: An end of the junction differs from the germline gene, which may be a read error. V gene TRBV11-3 combines with J gene TRBJ2-5; 12 bases align to TRBD1. CDR1 and CDR2 (germline): SGHNT, YENEEA. The CDR3 is 16 residues long. The CDR3 bases are TGTACCAGCAGCGTCTCCGGGACAGGGGGCTCAGAGACCCATTACTTC. Translation: CTSSVSGTGGSETHYF.

In the case of this clonotype: An end of the junction does not agree with germline; a read error may underlie this. The chain employs TRBV6-2 or TRBV6-3 and TRBJ2-5; 7 nucleotides agree with TRBD1. This CDR3 has 16 residues. Germline CDR1 and CDR2: MNHEY and SVGEGT. The CDR3 DNA is TGTGCCAGCAGTTTCAGCGTCGGAGGACGGGGACAGACCCAGTGCTTC. Residues: CASSFSVGGRGQTQCF.

Only one count was recorded for this clonotype. The chain recombines TRBV4-3 with TRBJ2-3; the D gene is possibly TRBD2 (6 bases). Germline V gene lookup returns CDR1 LGHNA and CDR2 YSLEER. CDR3 length: 14 residues. V was trimmed by 3 bases and J by 9 bases, leaving 16 bases between them. In DNA form, the CDR3 reads TGCGCCAGCAGCCATATTAGCGGACGAGACACGCAGTATTTT. This translates into CASSHISGRDTQYF.

Worth noting for this clonotype: This sequence may be a read error, since a much larger clone differs from it by one base. This chain connects TRBV20-1 to TRBJ1-2; D uncertain. V was shortened by 0 bases and J by 4 bases, with 12 bases between the two germline ends. Germline V gene sequence: CDR1 DFQATT, CDR2 SNEGSKA (reference sequence). This CDR3 comprises 14 residues. CDR3 sequence: CSARDSREPYGYTF. The CDR3 DNA follows: TGCAGTGCTAGAGATAGTAGGGAGCCCTATGGCTACACCTTC.

This clonotype turned up a few times. At one end the junction does not follow the germline gene, possibly because of a read error. J is TRBJ2-7 and V is TRBV29-1, with D hard to call. Germline V gene lookup returns CDR1 SQVTM and CDR2 ANQGSEA. The CDR3 totals 11 residues. Here the CDR3 reads CCVGSRREQYF. The CDR3 DNA is TGCTGCGTTGGAAGTAGACGGGAGCAGTACTTC.

This clonotype was seen repeatedly, ten times or more. The V call is TRBV5-1, the J call TRBJ2-7; either TRBD1 or TRBD2 may fit D (5 bases each). This CDR3 has 14 residues. The germline V gene has CDR1 SGHRS and CDR2 YFSETQ. Trimming pared 4 bases from V and 2 bases from J, leaving 13 bases between. CDR3 coding DNA: TGCGCCAGCAGCCCCGACCCGGGGCCCTACGAGCAGTACTTC. It encodes CASSPDPGPYEQYF.

Regarding this clonotype: The junction departs from the called germline gene at one end, perhaps through a read error. The chain joins TRBV7-3 to TRBJ2-2; D possibly corresponds to TRBD2 (6 bases). The CDR3 is 14 residues long. Germline lookup yields CDR1 SGHTA and CDR2 FQGTGA. CDR3 in amino acids: CPSSQGLAGGELFF. The CDR3 DNA reads TGTCCCAGCAGTCAGGGACTGGCGGGCGGGGAGCTGTTTTTT.

A note on this clonotype: Relative to the germline gene, one junction end is altered; a read error may explain this. The V call is TRBV6-2 or TRBV6-3, the J call TRBJ1-1; D uncertain. The CDR3 consists of 14 residues. CDR1 is MNHEY, CDR2 SVGEGT, per germline. Here the CDR3 reads CASSWTAGFTETFF. CDR3 bases: TGTGCCAGCAGTTGGACTGCTGGCTTCACTGAAACTTTCTTT.

Relative to its sample, this clonotype is medium-sized. The V and J genes are TRBV6-2 or TRBV6-3 and TRBJ2-1, with TRBD2 matching 9 bases. The CDR3 extends over 16 amino acids. Germline V gene lookup returns CDR1 MNHEY and CDR2 SVGEGT. Trimming took 0 bases from V and 5 from J; bases not matched to a gene: 5. The CDR3: CASSYSIQRGDNEQFF. The DNA of the CDR3 is TGTGCCAGCAGTTACTCGATCCAGCGGGGGGACAATGAGCAGTTCTTC.

A word on this clonotype: This could be a read error, since a much larger clone is one nucleotide away. The chain combines TRBV18 with TRBJ2-7; D may be TRBD2 (6 bases). V was pared by 7 bases and J by 2 bases, with 15 bases between. CDR1 and CDR2 (germline): KGHSH, LQKENI. There are 14 residues in the CDR3. For the CDR3, the DNA is TGTGCCAGCTTCCCGGGACTCCACCCCTACGAGCAGTACTTC. Its protein is CASFPGLHPYEQYF.

V and J are TRBV7-2 and TRBJ2-3; D remains unclear. The CDR3 is 15 amino acids. From germline, CDR1 is SGHTA and CDR2 FQGNSA. With 2 bases removed from V and 1 base from J, the gap between germline ends came to 10 bases. CDR3 protein: CASSLMGARTDTQYF. The DNA for the CDR3 is TGTGCCAGCAGCTTAATGGGCGCCCGCACAGATACGCAGTATTTT.

This clonotype was counted only a few times. This may be a read error, as it is one base from a much larger clone. The chain links TRBV20-1 to TRBJ2-2, with D unresolved. The CDR3 loop spans 12 amino acids. Trimming took 4 bases from V and 5 from J, leaving 8 bases between them. Germline CDR1 is DFQATT and CDR2 is SNEGSKA (reference sequence). The CDR3 nucleotides are TGCAGTGCTAATGGGTTGACCGGGGAGCTGTTTTTT. Its translation: CSANGLTGELFF.

Details on this clonotype: One end of the junction varies from germline; a read error may be responsible. This chain connects TRBV4-3 to TRBJ1-5; D is ambiguous. CDR3 length: 15 residues. Germline values: CDR1 LGHNA, CDR2 YSLEER. CDR3 region: CGSSQEQVPNQPQHF. The CDR3 nucleotides are TGCGGCAGCAGCCAAGAGCAGGTACCCAATCAGCCCCAGCATTTT.

Note on this clonotype: A much larger clonotype is one base distant, so this may be a read error. The V gene is TRBV12-3 or TRBV12-4, the J gene TRBJ1-6; perhaps TRBD1 as D (5 bases). CDR3 length: 13 amino acids. CDR3 nucleotide sequence: TGTACCAGCAGAGGGGTACGGGAGTCACCCCTCCACTTT. Its protein product is CTSRGVRESPLHF.

A word on this clonotype: Given a much more abundant clone one base away, this may be a read error. This chain connects TRBV29-1 to TRBJ1-2; D perhaps matches TRBD1 (5 bases). The germline CDR1 and CDR2 sequences are SQVTM and ANQGSEA. CDR3 length: 12 amino acids. Trimming pared 7 bases from V and 8 bases from J, leaving 17 bases between. CDR3 residues: CSAKTVGLGYTF. DNA for the CDR3: TGCAGCGCCAAGACAGTGGGGCTAGGCTACACCTTC.

Turning to this clonotype: The junction does not match germline at one end; this may be a read error. The CDR3 coding sequence is TGCAACGTTGAGGCCGCCATGAACACTGAAGCTTTCTTT. Its protein product is CNVEAAMNTEAFF. The V gene is TRBV29-1, the J gene TRBJ1-1; D is uncertain. CDR3 length: 13 residues. Germline loops: CDR1 SQVTM, CDR2 ANQGSEA.

On this clonotype itself: An end of the junction differs from the germline gene, which may be a read error. The rearrangement links TRBV4-3 to TRBJ1-2; possibly TRBD1 for D (6 bases). The CDR3 has 17 amino acids. Germline V gene sequence: CDR1 LGHNA, CDR2 YSLEER. The CDR3 sequence: CVSSQDTNRVFQYGYTF. Written as DNA, the CDR3 is TGCGTCAGCAGTCAAGACACGAACAGGGTGTTTCAGTATGGCTACACCTTC.

As regards this clonotype: A much larger clone differs from this one at a single base, so this may be a read error. The CDR3 does not end in the conserved phenylalanine or tryptophan, so this is likely a read error. The chain combines TRBV4-1 with TRBJ2-5; possible D gene TRBD2, 5 bases. Trimming took 0 bases from V and 1 from J, leaving 9 bases between them. There are 15 residues in the CDR3. Germline V gene sequence: CDR1 MGHRA, CDR2 YSYEKL. The CDR3: CASSQDRSVQETQYL. The CDR3 region has the DNA TGCGCCAGCAGCCAAGATCGTAGCGTCCAAGAGACCCAGTACCTC.

At least ten counts were recorded for this clonotype. The V and J genes are TRBV20-1 and TRBJ1-1; D possibly corresponds to TRBD1 (6 bases). The CDR3 consists of 13 residues. V lost 3 bases, J lost 9 bases, and 17 bases lay in between. Germline lookup yields CDR1 DFQATT and CDR2 SNEGSKA (reference sequence). CDR3 nucleotides: TGCAGTGCTAGTAAGAAACAGGGAGGTAAAGCTTTCTTT. This encodes CSASKKQGGKAFF.

This sequence joins TRBV12-3 or TRBV12-4 and TRBJ2-1; 11 bases line up with TRBD2. This CDR3 is built from 17 residues. V gave up 7 bases and J gave up 8 bases; unmatched junction bases: 16. CDR3: CASNSGLAGGGSDEQFF. Here the CDR3 DNA reads TGTGCCAGCAATTCTGGCCTAGCGGGAGGAGGAAGCGATGAGCAGTTCTTC.

V is TRBV11-2 and J is TRBJ1-2, with D possibly being TRBD1 (5 bases). The V gene's germline CDR1 is SGHAT and CDR2 FQNNGV. The CDR3 has 13 amino acids. V was pared by 11 bases and J by 4 bases, with 17 bases between. CDR3 coding DNA: TGTGCCCACACCATAACCGGGGGCTATGGCTACACCTTC. Translation gives CAHTITGGYGYTF.

Concerning this clonotype itself: One end of the junction fails to match germline, which may point to a read error. This chain joins TRBV11-2 and TRBJ2-1; TRBD1 might be the D (5 bases). The CDR3 contains 16 residues. Germline V lookup: CDR1 SGHAT, CDR2 FQNNGV. CDR3 DNA: TGTCCCAGCAGCTCCTCAGGGTTGAGGTACTACAATGAGCAGTTCTTC. Amino acid sequence: CPSSSSGLRYYNEQFF.

V gene TRBV28 combines with J gene TRBJ2-1; D is unresolved. Germline V gene sequence: CDR1 MDHEN, CDR2 SYDVKM. The V end was cut by 3 bases, the J end by 8 bases, with 29 bases between. The CDR3 extends over 19 amino acids. The CDR3 region has the DNA TGTGCCAGCAGTTTGTTCTGGGTGGCCGGGCGACGATTAAACGATGAGCAGTTCTTC. Its protein product is CASSLFWVAGRRLNDEQFF. Supplemented by reference TRBV28 and TRBJ2-1, the full variable domain reads DVKVTQSSRYLVKRTGEKVFLECVQDMDHENMFWYRQDPGLGLRLIYFSYDVKMKEKGDIPEGYSVSREKKERFSLILESASTNQTSMYLCASSLFWVAGRRLNDEQFFGPGTRLTVL.

The J gene is TRBJ2-1, the V gene TRBV20-1; 7 nucleotides agree with TRBD2. Trimming removed 6 bases from V and 10 bases from J; junction bases left unmatched: 24. The germline CDR1 and CDR2 sequences are DFQATT and SNEGSKA (reference sequence). CDR3 size: 17 residues. This CDR3 reads CSASDDARTCGRGEQFF. The CDR3 DNA reads as TGCAGTGCCTCTGATGACGCGAGGACTTGCGGGAGAGGCGAGCAGTTCTTC.

This clonotype was counted a few times. The chain joins TRBV14 to TRBJ1-5, with D perhaps matching TRBD1 (5 bases). With 1 base removed from V and 11 bases from J, the gap between germline ends came to 12 bases. Germline values: CDR1 SGHDN, CDR2 FVKESK. The CDR3 length is 13 residues. The CDR3, as DNA: TGTGCCAGCAGCCAAGGCCTTTTAGGGGCCCAGCATTTT. This encodes CASSQGLLGAQHF.

This chain uses TRBV5-4 with TRBJ1-1, with 7 bases aligning to TRBD1. Germline V gene data show CDR1 as SGHNT and CDR2 as YYREEE (reference sequence). J was trimmed by 1 base and V by 4 bases; bases with no gene match: 7. The CDR3 has 15 amino acids. The CDR3 sequence is CASSPQGEGNTEAFF. CDR3 bases: TGTGCCAGCAGCCCCCAGGGGGAAGGGAACACTGAAGCTTTCTTT.

In the case of this clonotype: The germline gene is not matched at one end of the junction; a read error may be the cause. The chain employs TRBV7-2 and TRBJ2-1, with 9 bases aligning to TRBD1. The germline gives CDR1 SGHTA, CDR2 FQGNSA. CDR3 length equals 14 residues. The CDR3 is CANSTQGAYIKQFF. The CDR3 DNA sequence: TGTGCCAACAGCACACAGGGGGCCTACATTAAGCAGTTCTTC. Filled out from reference TRBV7-2 and TRBJ2-1, the complete variable domain reads GAGVSQSPSNKVTEKGKDVELRCDPISGHTALYWYRQSLGQGLEFLIYFQGNSAPDKSGLPSDRFSAERTGGSVSTLTIQRTQQEDSAVYLCANSTQGAYIKQFFGPGTRLTVL.

The chain couples TRBV28 to TRBJ2-5; no definite D call. The germline gives CDR1 MDHEN, CDR2 SYDVKM. V was trimmed by 5 bases and J by 1 base, leaving 14 bases between them. The CDR3 totals 15 residues. This CDR3 reads CASSPTPTGQETQYF. DNA of the CDR3: TGTGCCAGCAGTCCAACCCCGACTGGCCAAGAGACCCAGTACTTC.